The entry that follows covers one T cell receptor beta chain sequence. Germline assignment: CDR1 SGHAT and CDR2 FQNNGV. CDR3 size: 16 residues. Trimming cost V 2 bases and J 4 bases, with 15 bases left between them. Here immunoSEQ multiplex PCR was the method, and the copy in TCRdb shows in-frame clones only, minus some. This sample has roughly 100,000 clones, with under 90% found just once. This entry belongs to a study of radiation and T cells in renal cell carcinoma. Described time point: baseline pretreatment blood. Regarding treatment: 15 Gy SBRT to primary tumor, nephrectomy 4 weeks later. This sample comprised blood, obtained from a patient whose treatment included radiotherapy and nephrectomy. The chain employs TRBV11-2 and TRBJ1-5; D perhaps matches TRBD1 (5 bases). The sequence was obtained from a man in his 60s with renal cell carcinoma. CDR3 nucleotides: TGTGCCAGCAGCTTATGGGGGGAGGGTGGTAATCAGCCCCAGCATTTT. Translated, it gives CASSLWGEGGNQPQHF. The whole variable domain, filled in from reference TRBV11-2 and TRBJ1-5, reads EAGVAQSPRYKIIEKRQSVAFWCNPISGHATLYWYQQILGQGPKLLIQFQNNGVVDDSQLPKDRFSAERLKGVDSTLKIQPAKLEDSAVYLCASSLWGEGGNQPQHFGDGTRLSIL.